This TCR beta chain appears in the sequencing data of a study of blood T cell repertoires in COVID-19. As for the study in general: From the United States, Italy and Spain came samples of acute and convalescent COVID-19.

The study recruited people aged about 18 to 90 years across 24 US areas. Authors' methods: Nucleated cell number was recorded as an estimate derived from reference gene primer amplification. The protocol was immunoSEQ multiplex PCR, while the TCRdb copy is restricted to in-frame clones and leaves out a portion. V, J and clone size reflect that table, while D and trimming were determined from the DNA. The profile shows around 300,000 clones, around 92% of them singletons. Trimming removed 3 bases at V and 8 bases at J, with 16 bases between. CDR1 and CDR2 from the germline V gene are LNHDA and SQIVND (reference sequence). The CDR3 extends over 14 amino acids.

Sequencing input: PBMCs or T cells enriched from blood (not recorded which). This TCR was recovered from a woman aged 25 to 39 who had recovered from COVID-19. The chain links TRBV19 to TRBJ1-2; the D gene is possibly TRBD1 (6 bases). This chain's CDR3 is CASSMAGGAFGYTF. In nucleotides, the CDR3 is TGTGCCAGTAGTATGGCGGGGGGCGCTTTCGGCTACACCTTC.